Below, 14 T cell receptor beta chains from the same sample are listed, as sequenced in a study of blood T cell repertoires in COVID-19. Here immunoSEQ multiplex PCR was the method, and the copy in TCRdb shows in-frame clones only, minus some. The sample consists of some 330,000 clones, 80% to 90% of them appearing once. Material for sequencing was PBMCs or T cells enriched from blood (not recorded which). These receptors all come from a man between 25 and 39 years old who had recovered from COVID-19.

CDR3 sequence reads: CASSLDAGSYNEQFF. The CDR3 bases are TGTGCCAGCAGCTTAGATGCGGGGTCGTACAATGAGCAGTTCTTC. This chain uses TRBV5-4 with TRBJ2-1; D is perhaps TRBD2 (6 bases). CDR1 SGHNT and CDR2 YYREEE come from the germline V gene (reference sequence). With 2 bases removed from V and 4 bases from J, the gap between germline ends came to 13 bases. The CDR3 has 15 amino acids.

This chain links TRBV28 with TRBJ2-1; the D gene is possibly TRBD2 (5 bases). Germline assignment: CDR1 MDHEN and CDR2 SYDVKM. The V and J ends lost 2 bases and 10 bases respectively, with 15 bases between them. The CDR3 extends over 14 amino acids. The CDR3 loop reads CASSLVSRVGEQFF. Here the CDR3 DNA reads TGTGCCAGCAGTTTAGTGTCGAGGGTTGGCGAGCAGTTCTTC.

The chain employs TRBV10-1 and TRBJ2-7; 14 bases fit TRBD2. CDR1 WNHNN and CDR2 SYGVQD come from the germline V gene (reference sequence). With V trimmed by 9 bases and J by 0 bases, 4 bases remained unmatched. CDR3 length: 15 residues. The CDR3 bases are TGCGCCAGTTTGGGACTAGCGGGGGTCTCCTACGAGCAGTACTTC. As protein: CASLGLAGVSYEQYF.

The V gene is TRBV5-1, the J gene TRBJ2-3; D ambiguous. The CDR3 is made up of 13 amino acids. The V end was cut by 6 bases, the J end by 1 base, with 9 bases between. The germline V gene encodes CDR1 SGHRS and CDR2 YFSETQ. This CDR3 reads CASTPPGTDTQYF. Here the CDR3 DNA reads TGCGCCAGCACCCCCCCGGGCACAGATACGCAGTATTTT.

The chain employs TRBV18 and TRBJ2-2; maybe TRBD1 (5 bases). The CDR3 covers 15 residues. CDR1 and CDR2 (germline): KGHSH, LQKENI. Between the trimmed V and J ends, which lost 3 bases and 0 bases, there was a span of 8 bases. This CDR3 reads CASSPMTANTGELFF. DNA for the CDR3: TGTGCCAGCTCACCCATGACAGCGAACACCGGGGAGCTGTTTTTT.

The chain recombines TRBV1 with TRBJ2-5; the table names TRBD2, a call not compared with the DNA. TRBV1 is labeled a pseudogene. The CDR3 extends over 15 amino acids. This chain's CDR3 is CTSSQLRGLQETQYF. The CDR3 DNA is TGCACCAGCAGCCAATTGCGGGGCCTCCAAGAGACCCAGTACTTC.

The rearrangement joins TRBV19 to TRBJ2-5; tentative D call: TRBD2 (7 bases). The CDR3 spans 13 residues. From germline, CDR1 is LNHDA and CDR2 SQIVND (reference sequence). V lost 7 bases and J 5 bases, leaving 14 bases between the germline ends. CDR3 DNA: TGTGCCAGTAAGGGGGGGGCCGTGGAGACCCAGTACTTC. As protein: CASKGGAVETQYF.

The chain couples TRBV7-6 to TRBJ1-6; TRBD1 is a possible D gene (5 bases). Trimming removed 1 base at V and 0 bases at J, with 13 bases between. Germline V gives CDR1 SGHVS, CDR2 FNYEAQ. CDR3 length: 18 residues. In DNA form, the CDR3 reads TGTGCCAGCAGCTTAGAGGTCCCGGGGGACTCCTATAATTCACCCCTCCACTTT. Amino acids: CASSLEVPGDSYNSPLHF.

J is TRBJ1-4 and V is TRBV5-6, with a possible D match to TRBD1 (5 bases). V was cut by 4 bases and J by 7 bases, with 17 bases left in between. There are 15 residues in the CDR3. Germline CDR1 is SGHDT and CDR2 is YYEEEE. The CDR3 coding sequence is TGTGCCAGCAGCCTGAAGAAGACAGTGAGTGAAAAACTGTTTTTT. It codes for CASSLKKTVSEKLFF.

V gene TRBV7-3 combines with J gene TRBJ2-3; tentative D call: TRBD1 (6 bases). V dropped 5 bases and J dropped 6 bases, with 15 bases sitting between them. CDR1 and CDR2 (germline): SGHTA, FQGTGA. The CDR3 is 14 residues long. The CDR3 spells CASSPGHPGDTQYF. The CDR3 region has the DNA TGTGCCAGCAGCCCGGGACACCCAGGGGATACGCAGTATTTT.

The chain links TRBV28 to TRBJ2-6; 7 bases are a match to TRBD1. The CDR3 totals 17 residues. Germline trimming cut 3 bases from V and 0 bases from J; bases unmatched to any gene: 5. Germline loops: CDR1 MDHEN, CDR2 SYDVKM. CDR3 bases: TGTGCCAGCAGTTTGAGGACAGGTCGCTCTGGGGCCAACGTCCTGACTTTC. Translated, it gives CASSLRTGRSGANVLTF.

The chain recombines TRBV19 with TRBJ1-1, with TRBD1 matching 9 bases. CDR1 is LNHDA, CDR2 SQIVND, per germline (reference sequence). The CDR3 contains 14 residues. The trim removed 10 bases at V and 7 bases at J, leaving 13 bases unmatched. The CDR3 nucleotides read TGTGCCACTTCCACAGGGGGCGCGGTTAGTGAAGCTTTCTTT. It codes for CATSTGGAVSEAFF.

J is TRBJ1-2 and V is TRBV30; tentatively, D is TRBD1 (6 bases). Trimming took off 0 bases at V and 6 bases at J, with 17 bases between the two ends. This CDR3 contains 15 residues. Per the germline V gene, CDR1 is GTSNPN and CDR2 is SVGIG (reference sequence). CDR3 sequence: CAWSVLREGTNGYTF. The CDR3 region has the DNA TGTGCCTGGAGTGTTCTACGGGAAGGGACAAATGGCTACACCTTC.

This chain links TRBV7-3 with TRBJ1-1; D ambiguous. CDR1 SGHTA and CDR2 FQGTGA come from the germline V gene. The CDR3 contains 13 residues. V shed 2 bases and J shed 1 base, with 5 bases lying between them. CDR3 nucleotide sequence: TGTGCCAGCAGCTTAGGCACGAACACTGAAGCTTTCTTT. Translated: CASSLGTNTEAFF.